The 6 T cell receptor beta chains in this list originate from one sample, sequenced in a study of T cells expressing NK-cell markers. TCRdb re-called the 5' RACE reads; one entry per CDR3 protein, DNA not given. The data include some 150,000 distinct CDR3 sequences; the top ten clones carry 10% to 15%. The sample consisted of blood T cells: a sorted CD56 or NKG2C T cell subset, CD4+ or CD8+ T cells, or bulk PBMC T cells (not recorded which). Every receptor here comes from a man aged 18 to 29 in good health.

The chain is built from TRBV12-3 or TRBV12-4 and TRBJ2-2; the D gene TCRdb calls, TRBD2, cannot be checked with no DNA. The CDR3 spans 12 residues. This CDR3 reads CANLEDTGELFF.

The V call is TRBV30, the J call TRBJ2-7; checking the TCRdb D call of TRBD1 is not possible without DNA. Germline loops: CDR1 GTSNPN, CDR2 SVGIG (reference sequence). The CDR3 sequence is 17 residues long. CDR3 sequence: CAWTDTLGAGVLHEQYF.

This chain connects TRBV27 to TRBJ1-1. Germline-derived CDR1 and CDR2 are MNHEY and SMNVEV (reference sequence). This CDR3 spans 15 amino acids. CDR3 sequence reads: CASSPLPRPNTEAFF.

This chain joins TRBV7-2 and TRBJ2-7. The germline V gene has CDR1 SGHTA and CDR2 FQGNSA. The length of the CDR3 is 16 residues. The CDR3 loop reads CASSFDRSFPSYEQYF.

The gene calls are TRBV12-3 or TRBV12-4 and TRBJ2-7; TCRdb selects TRBD2, and the lack of DNA leaves this call unchecked. The CDR3 runs to 18 residues. This CDR3 reads CASSFDLERDRSSYEQYF.

This chain links TRBV29-1 with TRBJ2-7. This CDR3 is built from 13 residues. Germline V CDR1 and CDR2: SQVTM, ANQGSEA. CDR3 protein: CSFTHRNSYEQYF.